One and the same sample provided the 7 T cell receptor beta chains below, sequenced in a study of T cell changes during pregnancy in multiple sclerosis. Generated by immunoSEQ multiplex PCR, the TCRdb table keeps only in-frame clones and is missing some. The sample lists around 45,000 clones; roughly nine tenths were seen once. Material: CD8+ T cells from peripheral blood mononuclear cells, obtained in the second trimester of pregnancy. The receptors derive from a female donor with multiple sclerosis, enrolled in a pregnancy study.

V and J are TRBV6-1 and TRBJ2-7; unclear D gene. Looked up from germline, CDR1 is MNHNS and CDR2 is SASEGT. The CDR3 totals 15 residues. Trimming shortened V by 3 bases and J by 0 bases, and 12 bases separated the two germline ends. The CDR3 sequence: CASSDPTPPSYEQYF. CDR3 DNA sequence: TGTGCCAGCAGTGACCCAACACCTCCCTCCTACGAGCAGTACTTC.

The chain combines TRBV5-1 with TRBJ1-4; 7 bases match TRBD1. V lost 0 bases, J lost 5 bases, and 1 base stayed unmatched. The CDR3 is 14 amino acids. Germline V gene data show CDR1 as SGHRS and CDR2 as YFSETQ. The CDR3 nucleotides read TGCGCCAGCAGCTTGGGACAGGGCAATGAAAAACTGTTTTTT. Protein sequence: CASSLGQGNEKLFF. The full variable domain, its missing parts supplied by reference TRBV5-1 and TRBJ1-4, is KAGVTQTPRYLIKTRGQQVTLSCSPISGHRSVSWYQQTPGQGLQFLFEYFSETQRNKGNFPGRFSGRQFSNSRSEMNVSTLELGDSALYLCASSLGQGNEKLFFGSGTQLSVL.

The CDR3 reads CASDSGDYGYTF. The CDR3 coding sequence is TGTGCCAGCGACTCGGGAGACTATGGCTACACCTTC. The chain employs TRBV2 and TRBJ1-2; no definite D call. This CDR3 is 12 amino acids long. V shed 8 bases and J shed 3 bases, with 10 bases lying between them. CDR1 is SNHLY, CDR2 FYNNEI, per germline. The entire variable domain, with the rest obtained from reference TRBV2 and TRBJ1-2, is as follows: EPEVTQTPSHQVTQMGQEVILRCVPISNHLYFYWYRQILGQKVEFLVSFYNNEISEKSEIFDDQFSVERPDGSNFTLKIRSTKLEDSAMYFCASDSGDYGYTFGSGTRLTVV.

The chain uses TRBV4-2 and TRBJ2-1, with D possibly TRBD2 on 5 matching bases. V was clipped by 4 bases and J by 0 bases, with 19 bases between them. There are 18 residues in the CDR3. CDR1 and CDR2 (germline): LGHNA, YNFKEQ. CDR3 loop: CASSPVAYGESSYNEQFF. For the CDR3, the DNA is TGTGCCAGCAGCCCAGTAGCGTACGGGGAGAGCTCCTACAATGAGCAGTTCTTC.

The chain has TRBV18 and TRBJ1-2; D may be TRBD1 (5 bases). The ends were cut back, 0 bases at V and 10 bases at J, with 21 bases in the middle. CDR1 KGHSH and CDR2 LQKENI come from the germline V gene. The CDR3 contains 16 residues. CDR3 bases: TGTGCCAGCTCACCACCGGGGGAGGGCAGCACAGAAGCCTACACCTTC. This codes for CASSPPGEGSTEAYTF.

V and J are TRBV10-3 and TRBJ2-7, with D possibly TRBD2 on 6 matching bases. The length of the CDR3 is 12 residues. V was clipped by 6 bases and J by 2 bases, with 8 bases between them. The germline V gene encodes CDR1 ENHRY and CDR2 SYGVKD. The CDR3 sequence: CAIRGGAYEQYF. The CDR3 DNA reads TGTGCCATCAGAGGAGGGGCCTACGAGCAGTACTTC.

V gene TRBV2 combines with J gene TRBJ1-5, with a possible D match to TRBD1 (6 bases). Trimming shortened V by 6 bases and J by 0 bases, and 9 bases separated the two germline ends. This CDR3 spans 14 amino acids. Germline V CDR1 and CDR2: SNHLY, FYNNEI. CDR3 region: CASRRTDSNQPQHF. The DNA for the CDR3 is TGTGCCAGCAGGCGGACAGATAGCAATCAGCCCCAGCATTTT.